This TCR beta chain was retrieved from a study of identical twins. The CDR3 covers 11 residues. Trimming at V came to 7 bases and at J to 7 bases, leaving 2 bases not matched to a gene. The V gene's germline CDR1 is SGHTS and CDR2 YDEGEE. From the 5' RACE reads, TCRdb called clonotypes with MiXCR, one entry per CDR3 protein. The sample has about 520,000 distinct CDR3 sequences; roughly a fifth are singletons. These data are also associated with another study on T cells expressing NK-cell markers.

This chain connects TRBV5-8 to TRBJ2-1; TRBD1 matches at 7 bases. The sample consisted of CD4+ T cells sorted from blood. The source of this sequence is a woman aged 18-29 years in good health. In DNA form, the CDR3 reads TGTGCCAGCTTCAGGGGGAATGAGCAGTTCTTC. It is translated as CASFRGNEQFF.